This T cell receptor (beta chain) was recorded in a study of OX40 agonist ivuxolimab in advanced cancers. Study-wide results and caveats: CD8+ T cells showed, on average, more clonal expansion than CD4+ cells. Low levels of normalized T-cell clonal expansion also appeared in some nonresponders. Undetermined was the antigen specificity of the expanded peripheral T cells.

There are a few counts of this clone. Its cognate antigen is unknown. Anyone with autoimmune disease history or systemic immunosuppression was excluded. The CDR3 spans 11 residues. The V gene's germline CDR1 is LNHDA and CDR2 SQIVND (reference sequence). V trimming: 6 bases; J trimming: 7 bases; junction bases outside the gene matches: 1. TCRdb's table, derived via immunoSEQ multiplex PCR, lists solely in-frame clones and lacks some. Counted here are around 82,000 clones, around 88% occurring once; the ten biggest clones make up approximately 0.8%. The sequence came from an adult with an advanced solid tumor such as melanoma, head and neck, liver or kidney cancer. Source: CD4+ or CD8+ T cells sorted from blood, taken in a trial of the OX40 agonist ivuxolimab. The J gene is TRBJ1-2, the V gene TRBV19; 8 bases line up with TRBD1. The CDR3 region has the DNA TGTGCCAGTAGCAGGGGGCCTGGCTACACCTTC. Its translation is CASSRGPGYTF.